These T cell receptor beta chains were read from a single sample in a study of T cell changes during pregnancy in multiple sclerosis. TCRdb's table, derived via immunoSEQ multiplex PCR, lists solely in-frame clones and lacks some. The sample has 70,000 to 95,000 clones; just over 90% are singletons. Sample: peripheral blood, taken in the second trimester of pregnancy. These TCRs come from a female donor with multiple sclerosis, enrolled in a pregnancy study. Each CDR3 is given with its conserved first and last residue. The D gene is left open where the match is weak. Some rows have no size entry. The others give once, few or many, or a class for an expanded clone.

CASSSGGMNYGYTF | . | TRBJ1-2 | TRBV7-9 | .
CASSLVAGRTDTQYF | . | TRBJ2-3 | TRBV7-2 | .
CAWSLGSGVGGPQFF | . | TRBJ2-1 | TRBV30 | .
CSVEQGNEQFF | . | TRBJ2-1 | TRBV29-1 | .
CASSLVGGGASTDTQYF | TRBD2 | TRBJ2-3 | TRBV7-2 | .
CASSLTTGSTEAFF | . | TRBJ1-1 | TRBV5-6 | .
CASSHLWGVTTGSPTDTQYF | . | TRBJ2-3 | TRBV4-1 | .
CASSSSQGDQPQHF | TRBD1 | TRBJ1-5 | TRBV2 | .
CASSEQGLGETQYF | . | TRBJ2-5 | TRBV10-2 | .
CAIRDRGGDTGELFF | TRBD2 | TRBJ2-2 | TRBV10-3 | .
CATQGWDRGDREPQHF | TRBD1 | TRBJ1-5 | TRBV2 | .
CASSSPRGRGSGELFF | TRBD1 | TRBJ2-2 | TRBV7-3 | .
CASSTPTGSEQYF | . | TRBJ2-7 | TRBV6-1 | .
CASSIQGLGNQPQHF | . | TRBJ1-5 | TRBV5-4 | .
CASSPWSEGQPQHF | . | TRBJ1-5 | TRBV4-1 | .
CATSRGLPYEQYF | . | TRBJ2-7 | TRBV7-3 | .
CASSVGRRGEKLFF | . | TRBJ1-4 | TRBV5-8 | .
CASSPSLEGHEQYF | . | TRBJ2-7 | TRBV18 | .
CAWSQWAAGPIYGYTF | . | TRBJ1-2 | TRBV30 | .
CASSDARPNQPQHF | . | TRBJ1-5 | TRBV2 | .
CASSPVSSGGLNYEQYF | TRBD2 | TRBJ2-7 | TRBV7-6 | .
CASSPLQGHTEAFF | . | TRBJ1-1 | TRBV6-5 | .
CASSRNRGAYNEQFF | TRBD1 | TRBJ2-1 | TRBV4-1 | .
CASSLLAGFAEQYF | TRBD2 | TRBJ2-7 | TRBV7-2 | .
CASSLGAGSYNEQFF | . | TRBJ2-1 | TRBV7-2 | .
CASSLLASYEQYF | . | TRBJ2-7 | TRBV7-8 | .
CASSPDDREETQYF | TRBD1 | TRBJ2-5 | TRBV5-1 | once
CASSLHGAGGETQYF | TRBD2 | TRBJ2-5 | TRBV5-4 | .
CASSQDQGAINTIYF | TRBD1 | TRBJ1-3 | TRBV4-1 | .
CASSLEKGGNQPQHF | . | TRBJ1-5 | TRBV7-2 | .
CASSPPGQGSDEQFF | TRBD1 | TRBJ2-1 | TRBV11-2 | .
CSVHLLTGSLTDTQYF | TRBD1 | TRBJ2-3 | TRBV29-1 | .
CASSGDAGRVGYTF | . | TRBJ1-2 | TRBV9 | .
CASSPAGGVPDTQYF | TRBD2 | TRBJ2-3 | TRBV18 | .
CASSSGVEGYTF | . | TRBJ1-2 | TRBV6-5 | .
CASSRQGANVLTF | . | TRBJ2-6 | TRBV7-9 | .
CASSASFNEQFF | . | TRBJ2-1 | TRBV9 | .
CASRGASYNEQFF | . | TRBJ2-1 | TRBV6-5 | .
CASSFTSGGAGETQYF | TRBD2 | TRBJ2-5 | TRBV5-1 | .
CASSVVPGGPSYEQYF | . | TRBJ2-7 | TRBV9 | .
CASSPADSYGYTF | . | TRBJ1-2 | TRBV18 | .
CAISESQTFSSYEQYF | . | TRBJ2-7 | TRBV10-3 | .